The next 13 T cell receptor beta chains were all read from a single sample in a study of blood T cell repertoires in COVID-19 (dated by TCRdb to the early 2020s). The library came from the immunoSEQ multiplex PCR assay. TCRdb took this table from immuneACCESS and kept in-frame rearrangements with V and J called. Such tables lack part of the clones; where checked against another copy, unresolved V genes explain under half of the gap, and the rest is unexplained. The sample records some 45,000 clones, 70% to 90% of which are singletons. Less than 2.5% of the sample comes from the top ten. The source material was peripheral blood. The receptors stem from a human donor in a cohort sampled during active COVID-19.

The V call is TRBV27, the J call TRBJ1-5, with D hard to call. Germline-derived CDR1 and CDR2 are MNHEY and SMNVEV (reference sequence). This CDR3 comprises 16 residues. V lost 5 bases and J lost 9, with 23 bases in between. CDR3 loop: CASSPDLGGPGTPQHF. The CDR3 region has the DNA TGTGCCAGCAGTCCGGACCTCGGAGGGCCGGGTACGCCCCAGCATTTT.

The V gene is TRBV5-1, the J gene TRBJ2-1, with 9 bases matching TRBD2. The CDR3 is 15 residues long. The junction had 7 bases not matched to a gene; V was cut back by 0 bases and J by 9 bases. CDR1 SGHRS and CDR2 YFSETQ come from the germline V gene. CDR3 region: CASSLAPLAGSEQFF. CDR3 coding DNA: TGCGCCAGCAGCTTGGCCCCGCTAGCGGGGAGTGAGCAGTTCTTC.

This clone was detected a few times. The chain carries TRBV5-5 and TRBJ1-5, with a weak D call TRBD1 (5 bases). Trimming cost V 0 bases and J 5 bases, with 15 bases left between them. The CDR3 length is 16 residues. Germline V gene lookup returns CDR1 SGHKS and CDR2 YYEKEE (reference sequence). The CDR3: CASSLGAGGKDQPQHF. The CDR3, as DNA: TGTGCCAGCAGCTTGGGGGCTGGGGGGAAAGATCAGCCCCAGCATTTT.

The CDR3 reads CASSLYGKGLQFF. CDR3 nucleotides: TGTGCCAGCAGCTTATACGGCAAGGGACTGCAGTTCTTC. V gene TRBV7-3 combines with J gene TRBJ2-1, with D tentatively TRBD2 (6 bases). The CDR3 totals 13 residues. Trimming removed 2 bases from V and 12 bases from J, with 14 bases in between. The V gene's germline CDR1 is SGHTA and CDR2 FQGTGA.

The V and J genes are TRBV18 and TRBJ2-7; D possibly corresponds to TRBD2 (5 bases). CDR1 is KGHSH and CDR2 is LQKENI in the germline V gene. Trimming left V 3 bases short and J 6 bases short, with 12 bases between. The CDR3 length is 13 residues. The CDR3, as DNA: TGTGCCAGCTCACCGGGTGGGGAGCGCGAGCAGTACTTC. Encoded protein: CASSPGGEREQYF.

V gene TRBV15 combines with J gene TRBJ1-2, with a tentative D call TRBD1 (6 bases). Looked up from germline, CDR1 is LNHNV and CDR2 is YYDKDF (reference sequence). The CDR3 length is 17 residues. Trimming removed 1 base from V and 1 base from J, with 16 bases in between. This chain's CDR3 is CATSRGPGGLLNYGYTF. CDR3 nucleotide sequence: TGTGCCACCAGCAGAGGTCCGGGGGGCCTACTTAACTATGGCTACACCTTC. Variable domain in full (rest from reference TRBV15 and TRBJ1-2): DAMVIQNPRYQVTQFGKPVTLSCSQTLNHNVMYWYQQKSSQAPKLLFHYYDKDFNNEADTPDNFQSRRPNTSFCFLDIRSPGLGDTAMYLCATSRGPGGLLNYGYTFGSGTRLTVV.

This chain joins TRBV9 and TRBJ2-1, with 7 nucleotides matching TRBD2. The CDR3 contains 16 residues. Germline CDR1 SGDLS, CDR2 YYNGEE. The ends lost 3 bases at V and 5 bases at J; junction bases unmatched: 11. The DNA of the CDR3 is TGTGCCAGCAGCGGGGGGAGCGGGGTCCTAAACAATGAGCAGTTCTTC. This gives the protein CASSGGSGVLNNEQFF.

V gene TRBV5-1 combines with J gene TRBJ1-2; no clear D. The CDR3 consists of 13 residues. The germline V gene encodes CDR1 SGHRS and CDR2 YFSETQ. The V gene lost 4 bases and the J gene lost 6 bases, with 13 bases spanning the gap. CDR3 sequence (DNA): TGCGCCAGCAGCGTAGAAAGGACTAATGGCTACACCTTC. Its protein product is CASSVERTNGYTF.

V and J are TRBV30 and TRBJ1-2, with no clear D. This CDR3 has 13 amino acids. The germline V and J ends were trimmed by 0 bases and 8 bases, with 13 bases remaining between them. Per germline, CDR1 GTSNPN and CDR2 SVGIG (reference sequence). The CDR3 spells CAWSVPGRRGYTF. The CDR3, as DNA: TGTGCCTGGAGTGTACCTGGCAGGAGGGGCTACACCTTC.

The chain links TRBV2 to TRBJ2-5, with 11 positions matching TRBD1. Germline V gene data show CDR1 as SNHLY and CDR2 as FYNNEI. After removal of 8 bases from V and 4 bases from J, the junction contained 6 bases not matched to a gene. The CDR3 extends over 14 amino acids. CDR3 region: CASQGTGGVETQYF. For the CDR3, the DNA is TGTGCCAGCCAGGGGACAGGGGGGGTAGAGACCCAGTACTTC.

The chain recombines TRBV10-3 with TRBJ2-3; the D gene is possibly TRBD2 (7 bases). CDR1 is ENHRY, CDR2 SYGVKD, per germline. V was cut by 7 bases and J by 0 bases, with 14 bases left in between. CDR3 length: 15 amino acids. The CDR3 spells CAINGGQVSTDTQYF. As DNA, the CDR3 is TGTGCCATCAACGGGGGGCAGGTCAGCACAGATACGCAGTATTTT.

The CDR3 is CASSPREGLYNEQFF. The CDR3 DNA is TGTGCCAGCAGCCCACGAGAGGGACTGTACAATGAGCAGTTCTTC. V and J are TRBV7-9 and TRBJ2-1; possibly TRBD2 for D (6 bases). There are 15 residues in the CDR3. CDR1 SEHNR and CDR2 FQNEAQ come from the germline V gene (reference sequence). V lost 5 bases, J lost 4 bases, and 15 bases lay in between.

The genes are TRBV5-6 and TRBJ1-2, with TRBD1 matching over 7 bases. This CDR3 has 16 amino acids. Losses at the gene ends were 4 bases for V and 7 bases for J; bases not matched to a gene: 16. The germline V gene encodes CDR1 SGHDT and CDR2 YYEEEE. This CDR3 reads CASSPGTEVLGGGYTF. The CDR3 DNA sequence: TGTGCCAGCAGCCCTGGGACAGAGGTCCTCGGGGGTGGCTACACCTTC.